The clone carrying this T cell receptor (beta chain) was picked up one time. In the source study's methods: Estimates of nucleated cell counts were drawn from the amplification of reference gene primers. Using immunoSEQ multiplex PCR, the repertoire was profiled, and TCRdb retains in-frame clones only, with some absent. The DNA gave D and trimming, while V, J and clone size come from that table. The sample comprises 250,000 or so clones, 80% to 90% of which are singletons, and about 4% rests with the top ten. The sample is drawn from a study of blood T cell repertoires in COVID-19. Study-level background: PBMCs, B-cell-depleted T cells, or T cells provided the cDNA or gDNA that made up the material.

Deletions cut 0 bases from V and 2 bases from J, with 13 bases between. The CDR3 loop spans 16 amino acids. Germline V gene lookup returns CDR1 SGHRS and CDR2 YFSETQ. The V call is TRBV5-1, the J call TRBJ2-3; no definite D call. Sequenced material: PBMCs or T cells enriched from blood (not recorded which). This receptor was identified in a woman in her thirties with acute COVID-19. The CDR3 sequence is CASSLAGRLFTDTQYF. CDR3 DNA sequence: TGCGCCAGCAGCTTGGCAGGTCGCCTCTTCACAGATACGCAGTATTTT.